One and the same sample provided the 20 T cell receptor beta chains below, sequenced in a study of control samples from healthy donors and cancer patients (dated by TCRdb to the early 2020s). Library preparation employed the immunoSEQ multiplex PCR assay. TCRdb limited this immuneACCESS table to in-frame rearrangements with V and J called. A share of clones is missing; checked studies link under half to unresolved V genes, and the rest is unexplained. The sample table records around 180,000 clones; 70% to 90% of these occur just once. Roughly 5.3% of the sample is in the top ten clones. Sequencing used blood. The source of these receptors is a young woman in good health.

This rearrangement joins TRBV5-1 to TRBJ2-7, with a tentative D call TRBD1 (5 bases). The CDR3 is made up of 13 amino acids. V was cut by 0 bases and J by 6 bases, with 10 bases left in between. Germline assignment: CDR1 SGHRS and CDR2 YFSETQ. This CDR3 is CASSLVQEGEQYF. Here the CDR3 DNA reads TGCGCCAGCAGCTTGGTACAGGAAGGCGAGCAGTACTTC. The full variable domain, in which reference TRBV5-1 and TRBJ2-7 provide the parts outside the CDR3, is KAGVTQTPRYLIKTRGQQVTLSCSPISGHRSVSWYQQTPGQGLQFLFEYFSETQRNKGNFPGRFSGRQFSNSRSEMNVSTLELGDSALYLCASSLVQEGEQYFGPGTRLTVT.

The chain has TRBV27 and TRBJ2-3; no clear D. Per the germline V gene, CDR1 is MNHEY and CDR2 is SMNVEV (reference sequence). The length of the CDR3 is 15 residues. The ends were cut back, 5 bases at V and 5 bases at J, with 17 bases in the middle. As DNA, the CDR3 is TGTGCCAGCAGTCCCCCCGCGCTCTTCCAAGATACGCAGTATTTT. The encoded protein is CASSPPALFQDTQYF.

This chain joins TRBV5-4 and TRBJ2-7; D might be TRBD1 (5 bases). The CDR3 is 14 amino acids. Germline V gene data show CDR1 as SGHNT and CDR2 as YYREEE (reference sequence). The V gene lost 0 bases and the J gene lost 6 bases, with 13 bases spanning the gap. The CDR3 is CASSLGAGQGEQYF. In DNA form, the CDR3 reads TGTGCCAGCAGCTTGGGGGCAGGGCAGGGCGAGCAGTACTTC. Drawing the rest from reference TRBV5-4 and TRBJ2-7, the complete variable domain is ETGVTQSPTHLIKTRGQQVTLRCSSQSGHNTVSWYQQALGQGPQFIFQYYREEENGRGNFPPRFSGLQFPNYSSELNVNALELDDSALYLCASSLGAGQGEQYFGPGTRLTVT.

The genes are TRBV5-1 and TRBJ1-1, with D possibly matching TRBD1 (6 bases). The CDR3 extends over 18 amino acids. The V gene's germline CDR1 is SGHRS and CDR2 YFSETQ. With 3 bases removed from V and 1 base from J, the gap between germline ends came to 22 bases. The DNA of the CDR3 is TGCGCCAGCAGCTGGGGCCGGGACAAAGGGTCTCGGAACACTGAAGCTTTCTTT. Encoded protein: CASSWGRDKGSRNTEAFF.

The chain carries TRBV21-1 and TRBJ2-7; TRBD1 is the table's D call and was not checked against the DNA. TRBV21-1 is given as a pseudogene. This CDR3 is built from 22 residues. This CDR3 reads CASSKGPPKNRIPLLPHYEQYF. The DNA for the CDR3 is TGTGCCAGCAGCAAGGGTCCTCCAAAAAACAGGATACCCCTGCTTCCTCACTACGAGCAGTACTTC.

This clone was recorded only once. V is TRBV5-1 and J is TRBJ1-1; the D gene is possibly TRBD1 (6 bases). Germline CDR1 SGHRS, CDR2 YFSETQ. The V end lost 3 bases, the J end lost 0 bases, and 12 bases lay between the germline ends. This CDR3 has 15 amino acids. Written as DNA, the CDR3 is TGCGCCAGCAGCTCCCTACAGGGTATGAACACTGAAGCTTTCTTT. The encoded protein is CASSSLQGMNTEAFF.

The table lists this clone with a count of one. CDR3 sequence: CASGFILGGSGYEQYV. DNA of the CDR3: TGTGCTAGTGGTTTCATCCTAGGGGGATCGGGCTACGAGCAGTACGTC. The genes are TRBV12-5 and TRBJ2-7; possibly TRBD1 for D (6 bases). Germline V gives CDR1 LGHNT, CDR2 FRNRAP. This CDR3 is built from 16 residues. V was cut by 3 bases and J by 3 bases, with 18 bases left in between.

The chain carries TRBV27 and TRBJ2-2, with a weak D call TRBD2 (7 bases). Trimming pared 9 bases from V and 2 bases from J, leaving 13 bases between. Germline CDR1 and CDR2: MNHEY and SMNVEV (reference sequence). The CDR3 has 14 amino acids. CDR3 DNA: TGTGCCAGTGGGGGGGGCTTAAACACCGGGGAGCTGTTTTTT. Translation: CASGGGLNTGELFF.

V gene TRBV9 combines with J gene TRBJ2-7; TRBD2 aligns across 8 bases. V shed 4 bases, J shed 2 bases, and the junction held 14 bases outside the gene matches. The V gene's germline CDR1 is SGDLS and CDR2 YYNGEE. The CDR3 has 17 residues. CDR3 sequence (DNA): TGTGCCAGCAGCCCAGACTGGGGTAGCGGGGAAACCTACGAGCAGTACGTC. Its translation is CASSPDWGSGETYEQYV.

The gene calls are TRBV10-3 and TRBJ2-5; the D is unclear. V lost 0 bases and J 4 bases, leaving 9 bases between the germline ends. The CDR3 contains 14 residues. Germline CDR1 is ENHRY and CDR2 is SYGVKD. As DNA, the CDR3 is TGTGCCATCAGTGAGTCGTCGGCAGGAGAGACCCAGTACTTC. It yields the protein CAISESSAGETQYF.

The V call is TRBV29-1, the J call TRBJ1-2; D not resolved. This CDR3 is built from 12 residues. Trimming took 4 bases from V and 3 from J, leaving 9 bases between them. Germline-derived CDR1 and CDR2 are SQVTM and ANQGSEA. For the CDR3, the DNA is TGCAGCGTTGTTCGCCGCTACTATGGCTACACCTTC. Its protein is CSVVRRYYGYTF.

The chain joins TRBV18 to TRBJ2-7, with D perhaps matching TRBD1 or TRBD2 (5 bases each). V lost 6 bases and J lost 5, with 14 bases in between. The CDR3 extends over 13 amino acids. CDR1 and CDR2 from the germline V gene are KGHSH and LQKENI. CDR3 residues: CASSLRMGDEQYV. In DNA, the CDR3 is TGTGCCAGCTCCCTGCGCATGGGGGACGAGCAGTACGTC.

The gene calls are TRBV7-2 and TRBJ1-4; a weak D match, TRBD1 (5 bases). The CDR3 extends over 16 amino acids. Germline V gives CDR1 SGHTA, CDR2 FQGNSA. V was cut by 3 bases and J by 2 bases, with 13 bases left in between. The CDR3 nucleotides read TGTGCCAGCAGCTTGCAGGGTTGGGCCACTAATGAAAAACTGTTTTTT. Translation gives CASSLQGWATNEKLFF.

This clone was picked up a small number of times. Distinct nucleotide sequences in the sample also encode this CDR3. This chain connects TRBV5-1 to TRBJ1-4, with 7 bases matching TRBD1. The CDR3 contains 14 residues. V shed 4 bases and J 7 bases; nucleotides not matched to a gene: 7. Germline V gene lookup returns CDR1 SGHRS and CDR2 YFSETQ. The DNA for the CDR3 is TGCGCCAGCAGCAGTGACAGGGTGGGTGAAAAACTGTTTTTT. Translating gives CASSSDRVGEKLFF.

The V call is TRBV19, the J call TRBJ1-2; tentatively, D is TRBD1 (5 bases). V was clipped by 3 bases and J by 6 bases, with 14 bases between them. Germline V gives CDR1 LNHDA, CDR2 SQIVND (reference sequence). This CDR3 has 14 residues. The CDR3 nucleotides are TGTGCCAGTAGTATTGGCGCAACGGGGGATGGCTACACCTTC. Translating gives CASSIGATGDGYTF.

The chain links TRBV30 to TRBJ1-4, with 9 bases that match TRBD1. The CDR3 sequence is 14 residues long. CDR1 and CDR2 from the germline V gene are GTSNPN and SVGIG (reference sequence). V shed 2 bases, J shed 4 bases, and the junction held 2 bases outside the gene matches. The CDR3 DNA reads as TGTGCCTGGAGTCCGGGACAGGGTAATGAAAAACTGTTTTTT. Translation: CAWSPGQGNEKLFF. Full variable domain (rest looked up from reference TRBV30 and TRBJ1-4): SQTIHQWPATLVQPVGSPLSLECTVEGTSNPNLYWYRQAAGRGLQLLFYSVGIGQISSEVPQNLSASRPQDRQFILSSKKLLLSDSGFYLCAWSPGQGNEKLFFGSGTQLSVL.

The chain employs TRBV6-5 and TRBJ1-6; D not resolved. This CDR3 region has 12 residues. In germline, CDR1 is MNHEY, CDR2 SVGAGI. With 5 bases removed from V and 6 bases from J, the gap between germline ends came to 5 bases. The CDR3 DNA is TGTGCCAGCAGTAGAACTAATTCACCCCTCCACTTT. Protein sequence: CASSRTNSPLHF.

The chain recombines TRBV19 with TRBJ2-1, with no clear D. CDR1 LNHDA and CDR2 SQIVND come from the germline V gene (reference sequence). The CDR3 consists of 14 residues. Trimming stripped 9 bases from V and 0 bases from J, with 12 bases between. The CDR3 reads CASPLESSYNEQFF. The CDR3 coding sequence is TGTGCCAGCCCTTTGGAGTCCTCCTACAATGAGCAGTTCTTC. Filled out from reference TRBV19 and TRBJ2-1, the complete variable domain reads DGGITQSPKYLFRKEGQNVTLSCEQNLNHDAMYWYRQDPGQGLRLIYYSQIVNDFQKGDIAEGYSVSREKKESFPLTVTSAQKNPTAFYLCASPLESSYNEQFFGPGTRLTVL.

In its sample, this clone was seen once. This sequence joins TRBV28 and TRBJ2-3; D uncertain. The CDR3 runs 13 residues. Germline loops: CDR1 MDHEN, CDR2 SYDVKM. V lost 7 bases, J lost 1 base, and 9 bases lay in between. CDR3 region: CASMNSGTDTQYF. The CDR3 nucleotides are TGTGCCAGCATGAATTCTGGCACAGATACGCAGTATTTT.

The J gene is TRBJ1-2, the V gene TRBV2; 8 nucleotides align to TRBD1. The germline CDR1 and CDR2 sequences are SNHLY and FYNNEI. J was trimmed by 8 bases and V by 6 bases; bases with no gene match: 11. The CDR3 is 14 residues long. The CDR3 nucleotides read TGTGCCAGCAGGGAGGGACAGGTGAAAGGAGGCTACACCTTC. This codes for CASREGQVKGGYTF.